This T cell receptor beta chain was obtained from a study of blood T cell repertoires in COVID-19. Whole-study context: Donors in the United States, Italy and Spain gave samples during acute or convalescent COVID-19. From T cells, B-cell-depleted T cells, or PBMCs came the material, which was cDNA or gDNA.

The authors' processing: Scientists estimated how many nucleated cells there were by amplifying reference gene primers. Using immunoSEQ multiplex PCR, the repertoire was profiled, and TCRdb retains in-frame clones only, with some absent. From that table come the V and J calls and clone size; the DNA was used to work out D and trimming. The sample includes roughly 250,000 clones, nearly 90% seen only once; the top ten take around 0.78%. Sequencing was carried out using peripheral blood. The sequence was collected from a woman in her twenties or thirties with acute or convalescent COVID-19.

The CDR3: CASSISGLSYEQYF. The CDR3 DNA sequence: TGTGCCAGTAGTATTTCAGGCTTGTCCTACGAGCAGTACTTC. V is TRBV19 and J is TRBJ2-7; D not certain. CDR1 and CDR2 from the germline V gene are LNHDA and SQIVND (reference sequence). The CDR3 has 14 residues. V was shortened by 3 bases and J by 1 base, with 10 bases between the two germline ends.